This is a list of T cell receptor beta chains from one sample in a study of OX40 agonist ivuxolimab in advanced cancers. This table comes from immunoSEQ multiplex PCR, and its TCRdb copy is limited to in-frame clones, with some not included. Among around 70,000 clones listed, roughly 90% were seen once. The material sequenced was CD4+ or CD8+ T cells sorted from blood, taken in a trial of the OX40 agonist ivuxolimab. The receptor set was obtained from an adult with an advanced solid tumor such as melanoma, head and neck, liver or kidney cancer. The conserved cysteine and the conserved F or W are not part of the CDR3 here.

CDR3 protein: ASSLQTGKNEQF
V gene: TRBV7-9
J gene: TRBJ2-1

CDR3 protein: ATGGRGDYEQY
V gene: TRBV10-3
J gene: TRBJ2-7

CDR3 protein: ASSVLARQGTDTQY
V gene: TRBV6-1
J gene: TRBJ2-3

CDR3 protein: ASSLGRAPEQF
V gene: TRBV11-3
J gene: TRBJ2-1

CDR3 protein: ASSYSRAGALNEQF
V gene: TRBV6-5
J gene: TRBJ2-1

CDR3 protein: AWSGSSGNTIY
V gene: TRBV30
J gene: TRBJ1-3

CDR3 protein: ASSLDSHNEQF
V gene: TRBV2
J gene: TRBJ2-1

CDR3 protein: ASSLHDRGGELF
V gene: TRBV5-1
J gene: TRBJ2-2

CDR3 protein: ASSLGTQREQY
V gene: TRBV7-8
J gene: TRBJ2-7

CDR3 protein: ASSGTGYGYT
V gene: TRBV19
J gene: TRBJ1-2

CDR3 protein: ASSQSRAQGADEQY
V gene: TRBV4-1
J gene: TRBJ2-7

CDR3 protein: AWGGEVEAF
V gene: TRBV30
J gene: TRBJ1-1

CDR3 protein: ASSLVAGEQF
V gene: TRBV28
J gene: TRBJ2-1

CDR3 protein: ATGADRTAEQY
V gene: TRBV5-1
J gene: TRBJ2-7

CDR3 protein: SVEKSGQNTEAF
V gene: TRBV29-1
J gene: TRBJ1-1

CDR3 protein: ASSLLTSTDTQY
V gene: TRBV7-3
J gene: TRBJ2-3

CDR3 protein: ASSLAGYQETQY
V gene: TRBV11-3
J gene: TRBJ2-5

CDR3 protein: ASSPGTSRYTQY
V gene: TRBV18
J gene: TRBJ2-3

CDR3 protein: ASSEVFRNTEAF
V gene: TRBV6-1
J gene: TRBJ1-1

CDR3 protein: ASSQDPLGTSSSGANVLT
V gene: TRBV4-1
J gene: TRBJ2-6

CDR3 protein: ASSSRTGSVDSNQPQH
V gene: TRBV18
J gene: TRBJ1-5

CDR3 protein: ASSSGAKFGDTQY
V gene: TRBV5-1
J gene: TRBJ2-3

CDR3 protein: ASSYSGGSTDTQY
V gene: TRBV5-1
J gene: TRBJ2-3

CDR3 protein: ASSLGGTSGGTEETQY
V gene: TRBV5-4
J gene: TRBJ2-5

CDR3 protein: ASSMGGLAAYEQY
V gene: TRBV19
J gene: -

CDR3 protein: ASSRKQGARTGELF
V gene: TRBV23-1
J gene: TRBJ2-2

CDR3 protein: ASTKREGGETQY
V gene: TRBV5-1
J gene: TRBJ2-5

CDR3 protein: ASSFVGSGRADTQY
V gene: TRBV7-3
J gene: TRBJ2-3

CDR3 protein: ASSLALETGELF
V gene: TRBV5-1
J gene: TRBJ2-2

CDR3 protein: ASRHADLGETQY
V gene: TRBV10-2
J gene: TRBJ2-5

CDR3 protein: ASSISDSYEQY
V gene: TRBV19
J gene: TRBJ2-7

CDR3 protein: ASSPRSAPASEAF
V gene: TRBV18
J gene: TRBJ1-1

CDR3 protein: AWIRSWGDNSPLH
V gene: TRBV30
J gene: TRBJ1-6

CDR3 protein: ASSSTAGTGLKNEQF
V gene: TRBV27
J gene: TRBJ2-1

CDR3 protein: ASSPPPVSGELF
V gene: TRBV6-6
J gene: TRBJ2-2

CDR3 protein: ASSSTGISNQPQH
V gene: TRBV6-5
J gene: TRBJ1-5

CDR3 protein: ASSPGQGLEKLF
V gene: TRBV4-1
J gene: TRBJ1-4

CDR3 protein: ASSPSFFGGSDYGYT
V gene: TRBV5-1
J gene: TRBJ1-2

CDR3 protein: ASSLGQGYFAQY
V gene: TRBV11-2
J gene: TRBJ2-3

CDR3 protein: SVGGRSSTDTQY
V gene: TRBV29-1
J gene: TRBJ2-3

CDR3 protein: ASSEGRGLGYT
V gene: TRBV2
J gene: TRBJ1-2

CDR3 protein: ASSLELAGAGNEQF
V gene: TRBV11-3
J gene: TRBJ2-1